This T cell receptor (beta chain) was retrieved from a study of T cells in Graves' hyperthyroidism and ophthalmopathy. Whole-study findings and limits: Stable hyperthyroidism was told apart from ophthalmopathy by a model built on 13 V-J features. Most expanded thyroid clonotypes above 0.001 also appeared in blood.

Exclusion of a patient resulted from uncontrolled infection, other autoimmune disease, pregnancy or lactation. On the basis of clinical symptoms, serum thyroxine and TRAb, thyroid ultrasound and orbital computed tomography, diagnoses were made. The CDR3 has 16 amino acids. V was clipped by 2 bases and J by 4 bases; unmatched bases: 7. The V gene's germline CDR1 is MGHRA and CDR2 YSYEKL. The sample holds many counts of this clonotype. Its specificity is not known. There were TCR beta CDR3 regions amplified from RNA transcripts. A set of HTBI primers served as the primers for a first-round RT-PCR of the TCR CDR3. TCRdb re-derived calls from the multiplex PCR reads in MiXCR, one entry per CDR3 protein. Of hundreds of thousands of distinct CDR3 sequences in the sample, roughly 14% were seen once.

The rearrangement joins TRBV4-1 to TRBJ2-5; 10 nucleotides match TRBD2. The specimen sequenced was blood. The clonotype comes from a woman aged 40-49 years with Graves' ophthalmopathy. CDR3 sequence (DNA): TGCGCCAGCAGCCAAAGGCTAGCGGGAGTTGTAGAGACCCAGTACTTC. It yields the protein CASSQRLAGVVETQYF.